This TCR beta chain was obtained from a study of molecular identifiers for immune sequencing clone quantification. For bulk TCR libraries, previously described methods and listed TCR primers were used. TCRdb called the PCR reads again in MiXCR, with one record for every CDR3 protein. The data hold 7,000 to 8,000 distinct CDR3 sequences, with 35% observed a single time. Trimming shortened V by 4 bases and J by 2 bases, and 20 bases separated the two germline ends. Germline V lookup: CDR1 SGHRS, CDR2 YFSETQ. The CDR3 has 17 residues. This clonotype is deemed medium-sized (0.01 to 0.1%). Its antigen is unidentified. Findings and limits, study-wide: The sizes of highly expanded clones could be underestimated when identical TCR molecules share a barcode.

The authors gated naive CD8 T cells as CD8+CD4-CCR7+CD45RA+ for sorting. This chain joins TRBV5-1 and TRBJ2-3, with D perhaps matching TRBD2 (6 bases). This sequence was found in a human donor in good health. Some libraries in this study had Jurkat cell RNA spiked in. The source material was naive CD8+ T cells from blood, with Jurkat cell RNA spiked in. Subset noted: FACS-sorted CD8+CD4-CCR7+CD45RA+ naive T cells. This CDR3 reads CASSAPITGDNTDTQYF. The CDR3, as DNA: TGCGCCAGCAGCGCCCCGATCACGGGGGATAACACAGATACGCAGTATTTT.